This T cell receptor beta chain was documented in a study of chemoradiotherapy in HPV16-positive cancers. Points from the study as a whole: HPV-responsive T-cell expansion during chemoradiotherapy was linked to improved recurrence-free survival in HPV16-positive patients.

V dropped 6 bases and J dropped 7 bases, with 15 bases sitting between them. The germline gives CDR1 LNHDA, CDR2 SQIVND (reference sequence). The CDR3 has 14 residues. Repertoires were sampled repeatedly during chemoradiotherapy. Some clones are missing from TCRdb's copy, which holds only in-frame ones; the method was immunoSEQ multiplex PCR. The sample has 10,000 to 15,000 clones; approximately 77% are singletons. This clone was observed a few times. The antigen is undetermined. The chain carries TRBV19 and TRBJ1-4; TRBD1 is a possible D gene (5 bases). The origin of this receptor is a human donor with HPV-associated anogenital cancer. This material was obtained from a patient who underwent chemoradiotherapy. The CDR3 spells CASRSRGRGEKLFF. CDR3 bases: TGTGCCAGTAGATCCCGAGGGAGGGGTGAAAAACTGTTTTTT.